These T cell receptor beta chains were read from a single sample in a study of T cells in Graves' hyperthyroidism and ophthalmopathy. TCRdb used MiXCR to reprocess the multiplex PCR reads, holding one entry per CDR3 protein. The data contain 550,000 to 600,000 distinct CDR3 sequences, approximately 15% of them singletons. The sample consisted of blood. Receptors were obtained from a woman between 18 and 30 years old with Graves' hyperthyroidism. Each CDR3 is given with its conserved first and last residue. The D gene is left open where the match is weak. Some rows have no size entry. The others give once, few or many, or a class for an expanded clone.

d_call,j_call,v_call,clone_size,cdr3_aa,cdr3_nt
.,TRBJ2-2,TRBV12-3/TRBV12-4,many,CASSSSDGAISTGELFF,TGTGCCAGCAGTTCCTCTGACGGGGCGATTAGCACCGGGGAGCTGTTTTTT
.,TRBJ1-5,TRBV28,.,CASRSEVYQPQHF,TGTGCCAGCAGGTCGGAGGTGTATCAGCCCCAGCATTTT
TRBD1,TRBJ2-7,TRBV7-8,many,CASSVHQGAPSSYEQYF,TGTGCCAGCAGCGTCCACCAGGGGGCCCCGAGCTCCTACGAGCAGTACTTC
TRBD2,TRBJ2-3,TRBV11-2,.,CASSRVAGGNTDTQYF,TGTGCCAGCAGCCGCGTAGCGGGGGGGAACACAGATACGCAGTATTTT
.,TRBJ2-1,TRBV7-9,.,CASSGPLDGVFYNEQFF,TGTGCCAGCAGCGGACCCCTTGACGGGGTGTTCTACAATGAGCAGTTCTTC
.,TRBJ2-3,TRBV9,many,CASSRKPHTQYF,TGTGCCAGCAGCCGAAAACCCCATACGCAGTATTTT
.,TRBJ2-7,TRBV12-3/TRBV12-4,few,CASSVSLEYEQYF,TGTGCCAGCTCAGTTTCTCTGGAGTACGAGCAGTACTTC
.,TRBJ1-1,TRBV5-1,few,CASSLAGARSTEAFF,TGCGCCAGCAGCTTGGCCGGGGCGAGAAGCACTGAAGCTTTCTTT
TRBD2,TRBJ2-1,TRBV2,many,CASSEVIAGIPEQFF,TGTGCCAGCAGTGAAGTAATAGCGGGGATCCCTGAGCAGTTCTTC
.,TRBJ1-3,TRBV19,few,CASMKLSGNTIYF,TGTGCCAGTATGAAACTCTCTGGAAACACCATATATTTT
TRBD1,TRBJ2-5,TRBV18,many,CASSPKMTGDKETQYF,TGTGCCAGCTCACCAAAGATGACAGGGGATAAGGAGACCCAGTACTTC
TRBD1,TRBJ2-5,TRBV3-1,many,CASSATGGLWETQYF,TGTGCCAGCAGTGCGACAGGGGGCTTATGGGAGACCCAGTACTTC
TRBD2,TRBJ2-7,TRBV7-8,.,CASSRTSGNPPYEQYF,TGTGCCAGCAGCCGGACTAGCGGGAACCCCCCCTACGAGCAGTACTTC
TRBD1,TRBJ2-7,TRBV20-1,.,CSPGQGNEQYF,TGCAGTCCGGGACAGGGTAACGAGCAGTACTTC
TRBD2,TRBJ2-1,TRBV6-5,few,CASSYGLAGRGDEQFF,TGTGCCAGCAGTTACGGACTAGCGGGGCGCGGCGATGAGCAGTTCTTC
.,TRBJ1-1,TRBV15,few,CATRLSGGPLNTEAFF,TGTGCCACCAGGTTAAGCGGGGGACCTCTGAACACTGAAGCTTTCTTT
.,TRBJ2-1,TRBV7-9,once,CASSFGADEQFF,TGTGCCAGCAGCTTCGGGGCCGATGAGCAGTTCTTC
.,TRBJ1-4,TRBV5-1,.,CASSLESENEKLFF,TGCGCCAGCAGCTTGGAGTCAGAGAATGAAAAACTGTTTTTT
.,TRBJ1-5,TRBV4-1,few,CASSPPLLTGAQPQHF,TGCGCCAGCAGCCCCCCCCTACTGACTGGGGCTCAGCCCCAGCATTTT
.,TRBJ2-3,TRBV19,few,CASMMRGGTDTQYF,TGTGCCAGTATGATGAGGGGCGGCACAGATACGCAGTATTTT
.,TRBJ2-3,TRBV19,few,CASSIQQGNTDTQYF,TGTGCCAGTAGTATTCAACAGGGTAACACAGATACGCAGTATTTT
TRBD1,TRBJ1-2,TRBV20-1,few,CSARTGRPYGYTF,TGCAGTGCTAGGACAGGGAGGCCGTATGGCTACACCTTC
.,TRBJ1-2,TRBV4-2,.,CASSQPTGGSHGYTF,TGTGCCAGCAGCCAACCCACTGGGGGGAGCCATGGCTACACCTTC
.,TRBJ1-2,TRBV7-8,many,CASSLAGVVGRINYGYTF,TGTGCCAGCAGCTTAGCCGGTGTTGTGGGACGGATAAACTATGGCTACACCTTC
.,TRBJ2-1,TRBV3-1,many,CASGTVGYEQFF,TGTGCCAGCGGGACCGTCGGTTATGAGCAGTTCTTC
.,TRBJ1-4,TRBV7-9,few,CASSLVRKGNEKLFF,TGTGCCAGCAGCTTAGTTCGGAAAGGGAATGAAAAACTGTTTTTT
TRBD2,TRBJ2-1,TRBV7-6,.,CASRGGSQISGNEQFF,TGTGCCAGCAGAGGCGGGAGCCAGATCTCCGGTAATGAGCAGTTCTTC
TRBD1,TRBJ1-1,TRBV10-3,few,CAIGGQEPNTEAFF,TGTGCCATCGGGGGACAGGAGCCGAACACTGAAGCTTTCTTT
TRBD2,TRBJ2-4,TRBV5-6,few,CASSSQPKTSGDTKNIQYF,TGTGCCAGCAGCTCCCAACCGAAGACTAGCGGGGATACCAAAAACATTCAGTACTTC
.,TRBJ1-2,TRBV12-3/TRBV12-4,many,CASSPRRGNYGYTF,TGTGCCAGCAGTCCCCGCCGGGGAAACTATGGCTACACCTTC
TRBD1,TRBJ1-2,TRBV27,many,CASSRTGDQDGYTF,TGTGCCAGCAGCAGGACAGGGGATCAGGATGGCTACACCTTC
.,TRBJ1-2,TRBV28,many,CASSNQGRWGVNYGYTF,TGTGCCAGCAGCAACCAAGGGCGATGGGGAGTAAACTATGGCTACACCTTC
.,TRBJ2-3,TRBV7-2,many,CASSLAGRPTDTQYF,TGTGCCAGCAGCTTAGCGGGGAGGCCCACAGATACGCAGTATTTT
.,TRBJ2-2,TRBV6-2/TRBV6-3,.,CASRTLNTGELFF,TGTGCCAGCAGAACCCTCAACACCGGGGAGCTGTTTTTT
TRBD1,TRBJ1-2,TRBV2,many,CASRGQGRRYGYTF,TGTGCCAGCAGGGGACAGGGTCGGCGCTATGGCTACACCTTC
.,TRBJ1-6,TRBV6-1,many,CASRGTGGNSPLHF,TGTGCCAGCAGAGGGACGGGGGGGAATTCACCCCTCCACTTT
.,TRBJ2-1,TRBV6-1,.,CASSSILGQTSYNEQFF,TGTGCCAGCAGTTCCATTCTCGGACAGACCTCCTACAATGAGCAGTTCTTC